The 18 T cell receptor beta chains listed next were all sequenced from one sample in a study of T cells after yellow fever vaccination. From the 5' RACE reads, TCRdb called clonotypes with MiXCR, one entry per CDR3 protein. Altogether some 240,000 distinct CDR3 sequences are present, approximately 3.3% being singletons, with the ten largest covering roughly 3.2%. Specimen: CD4+ T cells sorted from PBMCs, collected 10 days after the yellow fever booster vaccination. Receptor source: a man younger than 35 who received the YFV17D yellow fever vaccine.

The table lists this clonotype with a few counts. This chain uses TRBV11-2 with TRBJ1-2; D call uncertain. The V end lost 2 bases, the J end lost 2 bases, and 12 bases lay between the germline ends. This CDR3 contains 15 residues. Germline V gene data show CDR1 as SGHAT and CDR2 as FQNNGV. The CDR3 spells CASSLIGASNYGYTF. DNA of the CDR3: TGTGCCAGCAGCTTAATTGGTGCTTCCAACTATGGCTACACCTTC.

This chain joins TRBV4-1 and TRBJ1-2, with 7 positions matching TRBD1. Per the germline V gene, CDR1 is MGHRA and CDR2 is YSYEKL. The J segment lost 5 bases and the V segment lost 0 bases, leaving 18 bases of the junction unmatched. The CDR3 runs to 19 residues. The CDR3 protein is CASSQDRWSPPGTVYGYTF. The DNA of the CDR3 is TGCGCCAGCAGCCAAGATAGATGGTCGCCCCCCGGGACAGTATATGGCTACACCTTC.

This clonotype was seen many times. The chain is built from TRBV19 and TRBJ2-3, with D possibly called TRBD1 or TRBD2 (5 bases each). Per germline, CDR1 LNHDA and CDR2 SQIVND (reference sequence). This CDR3 has 15 amino acids. Trimming took 1 base from V and 1 from J, leaving 9 bases between them. The CDR3 DNA reads as TGTGCCAGTAGTATAGTCGGGACGGGCACAGATACGCAGTATTTT. Its translation: CASSIVGTGTDTQYF.

This clonotype was counted a few times. Given a much more abundant clone one base away, this may be a read error. The V and J genes are TRBV5-1 and TRBJ2-7; D unresolved. Looked up from germline, CDR1 is SGHRS and CDR2 is YFSETQ. The CDR3 runs to 12 residues. V shed 0 bases and J shed 3 bases, with 4 bases lying between them. The CDR3 sequence is CASSLGFYEQYF. CDR3 bases: TGCGCCAGCAGCTTGGGATTCTACGAGCAGTACTTC.

This clonotype was detected many times. The chain uses TRBV21-1 and TRBJ2-7; the D call of TRBD1 is as the table states it, not checked on the DNA. TRBV21-1 is marked as a pseudogene. The CDR3 runs to 15 residues. CDR3 protein: CASSNLSDRLYEQYF. The CDR3 nucleotides are TGTGCCAGCAGCAACCTTTCTGACAGACTCTACGAGCAGTACTTC.

The V gene is TRBV9, the J gene TRBJ2-5, with TRBD2 matching 9 bases. J gave up 4 bases and V 1 base, and 2 bases lay outside the gene matches. This CDR3 contains 14 residues. Germline lookup yields CDR1 SGDLS and CDR2 YYNGEE. CDR3 DNA sequence: TGTGCCAGCAGCGTACTAGCGGGAAGAGAGACCCAGTACTTC. Amino acid sequence: CASSVLAGRETQYF.

CDR3 residues: CASSEDNSYEQYV. Here the CDR3 DNA reads TGCGCCAGCAGCGAAGACAACTCCTACGAGCAGTACGTC. This chain uses TRBV5-1 with TRBJ2-7; no definite D call. The CDR3 length is 13 residues. Trimming removed 4 bases at V and 0 bases at J, with 8 bases between. Germline assignment: CDR1 SGHRS and CDR2 YFSETQ.

This clonotype has at least ten counts. The CDR3 here is CASSSPSGGFQETQYF. In nucleotides, the CDR3 is TGCGCCAGCAGCTCCCCAAGCGGGGGGTTCCAAGAGACCCAGTACTTC. This chain joins TRBV5-1 and TRBJ2-5; 9 positions match TRBD2. CDR3 length: 16 residues. Trimming removed 3 bases from V and 1 base from J; junction bases left unmatched: 7. In germline, CDR1 is SGHRS, CDR2 YFSETQ.

This clonotype was observed many times. This chain uses TRBV12-3 or TRBV12-4 with TRBJ2-6; D is uncertain. This CDR3 spans 15 amino acids. V lost 4 bases and J lost 0, with 7 bases in between. CDR3 sequence (DNA): TGTGCCAGCAGTTGGGGTAGCTCTGGGGCCAACGTCCTGACTTTC. Its translation: CASSWGSSGANVLTF.

Ten or more counts support this clonotype. CDR3: CASSLEAVRGPSKRNTEAFF. In nucleotides, the CDR3 is TGCGCCAGCAGCTTGGAGGCCGTCAGGGGTCCCTCAAAAAGAAACACTGAAGCTTTCTTT. The gene calls are TRBV5-1 and TRBJ1-1; weak D call: TRBD1 (6 bases). The CDR3 runs 20 residues. Trimming pared 0 bases from V and 2 bases from J, leaving 26 bases between. Germline values: CDR1 SGHRS, CDR2 YFSETQ.

This clonotype was observed a few times. The chain carries TRBV6-4 and TRBJ2-5; 7 bases match TRBD2. Germline V gives CDR1 MRHNA, CDR2 SNTAGT. J gave up 3 bases and V 0 bases, and 7 bases lay outside the gene matches. The CDR3 spans 16 residues. CDR3 residues: CASSDSKISGKETQYF. The CDR3 region has the DNA TGTGCCAGCAGTGACTCGAAAATCAGCGGGAAAGAGACCCAGTACTTC.

This clonotype occurred a few times. The rearrangement uses TRBV20-1 and TRBJ1-2; D unclear. The germline CDR1 and CDR2 sequences are DFQATT and SNEGSKA (reference sequence). The CDR3 sequence is 15 residues long. Trimming pared 3 bases from V and 8 bases from J, leaving 22 bases between. For the CDR3, the DNA is TGCAGTGCTAGTTGGACCCTTACCGTACATCCGGGCTACACCTTC. This codes for CSASWTLTVHPGYTF.

This clonotype was picked up many times. The chain combines TRBV6-2 or TRBV6-3 with TRBJ1-6; D is unclear. This CDR3 spans 14 amino acids. CDR1 and CDR2 (germline): MNHEY, SVGEGT. V dropped 7 bases and J dropped 0 bases, with 7 bases sitting between them. CDR3 in amino acids: CASNSISYNSPLHF. DNA of the CDR3: TGTGCCAGCAATTCGATCTCCTATAATTCACCCCTCCACTTT.

This clonotype was counted only a few times. The V gene is TRBV11-2, the J gene TRBJ2-2; TRBD1 aligns across 12 bases. Germline loops: CDR1 SGHAT, CDR2 FQNNGV. The V segment lost 5 bases and the J segment 1 base; nucleotides outside the gene matches: 17. CDR3 length equals 21 residues. CDR3: CASSPHFGDRGRRGNTGELFF. Written as DNA, the CDR3 is TGTGCCAGCAGCCCCCACTTTGGGGACAGGGGGCGCCGTGGGAACACCGGGGAGCTGTTTTTT.

This clonotype was observed at least ten times. In DNA form, the CDR3 reads TGTGCCTGGAGTCTTGAAGAAAAACTGTTTTTT. Residues: CAWSLEEKLFF. The rearrangement links TRBV30 to TRBJ1-4; D is unresolved. Germline CDR1 GTSNPN, CDR2 SVGIG (reference sequence). Trimming removed 2 bases from V and 8 bases from J, with 6 bases in between. The CDR3 is made up of 11 amino acids.

The gene calls are TRBV11-2 and TRBJ2-2; TRBD2 aligns across 9 bases. The V and J ends lost 7 bases and 5 bases, in that order; junction bases with no gene match: 8. CDR1 and CDR2 (germline): SGHAT, FQNNGV. There are 15 residues in the CDR3. CDR3 coding DNA: TGTGCCAGCAAAACCAGTCTAGCGGGGACCGGGGAGCTGTTTTTT. Its protein product is CASKTSLAGTGELFF. Based on the CDR3 plus reference TRBV11-2 and TRBJ2-2, the full variable domain is EAGVAQSPRYKIIEKRQSVAFWCNPISGHATLYWYQQILGQGPKLLIQFQNNGVVDDSQLPKDRFSAERLKGVDSTLKIQPAKLEDSAVYLCASKTSLAGTGELFFGEGSRLTVL.

This clonotype was picked up many times. V and J are TRBV24-1 and TRBJ1-6, with D possibly matching TRBD1 (6 bases). CDR3 length: 15 residues. Germline V CDR1 and CDR2: KGHDR, SFDVKD. Trimming stripped 5 bases from V and 7 bases from J, with 14 bases between. The CDR3 reads CATSAGGQGNSPLHF. The CDR3 DNA is TGTGCCACCAGTGCCGGGGGCCAGGGGAATTCACCCCTCCACTTT.

In this sample, this clonotype turned up many times. The rearrangement joins TRBV20-1 to TRBJ2-2; tentatively, D is TRBD1 (7 bases). Germline V gene data show CDR1 as DFQATT and CDR2 as SNEGSKA (reference sequence). Trimming took off 4 bases at V and 3 bases at J, with 21 bases between the two ends. This CDR3 is built from 17 residues. CDR3 DNA sequence: TGCAGTGCTATGGCGGGGCTTACAGGGGCCGACACCGGGGAGCTGTTTTTT. Residues: CSAMAGLTGADTGELFF.